This T cell receptor (beta chain) was identified in a study of blood T cell repertoires in COVID-19. At the level of the study: Samples taken during acute and convalescent COVID-19 were collected in the United States, Italy and Spain.

The CDR3 extends over 13 amino acids. Trimming cost V 5 bases and J 7 bases, with 12 bases left between them. In the original workflow: Reference gene primer amplification yielded estimated nucleated cell counts. Produced via immunoSEQ multiplex PCR; TCRdb's table is partial and in-frame only. That table supplies the V and J calls and clone size; D and trimming were determined from the DNA. The table has approximately 170,000 clones, roughly nine tenths seen once. The receptor comes from a woman in her seventies with acute or convalescent COVID-19. V gene TRBV12-3 or TRBV12-4 combines with J gene TRBJ1-5; a weak D match, TRBD1 (6 bases). The sequenced sample was peripheral blood. The CDR3: CASSPYRAQPQHF. The CDR3 coding sequence is TGTGCCAGCAGTCCATACAGGGCACAGCCCCAGCATTTT.